The 5 T cell receptor beta chains below all came from one sample that was sequenced in a study of blood T cell repertoires in COVID-19. Some clones are missing from TCRdb's copy, which holds only in-frame ones; the method was immunoSEQ multiplex PCR. Of approximately 260,000 clones listed, about 88% are singletons. The sequencing sample was made of peripheral blood. The receptors were gathered from a woman between 35 and 50 years old who had recovered from COVID-19.

The chain recombines TRBV21-1 with TRBJ2-7; the D call in the table, TRBD2, was not verified against the DNA. TRBV21-1 is a recognized pseudogene. The CDR3 consists of 15 residues. CDR3 in amino acids: CASSKALAGIYEQYF. In DNA, the CDR3 is TGTGCCAGCAGCAAAGCGCTAGCGGGCATCTACGAGCAGTACTTC.

CDR3 DNA sequence: TGTGCCAGCCTAGCGGTACAACTAAACTATGGCTACACCTTC. Encoded protein: CASLAVQLNYGYTF. V is TRBV28 and J is TRBJ1-2; the D is unclear. Trimming removed 8 bases from V and 2 bases from J, with 15 bases in between. The CDR3 is 14 residues long. CDR1 MDHEN and CDR2 SYDVKM come from the germline V gene.

V gene TRBV14 combines with J gene TRBJ2-5; D not resolved. The germline V and J ends were trimmed by 4 bases and 4 bases, with 7 bases remaining between them. Germline lookup yields CDR1 SGHDN and CDR2 FVKESK. The length of the CDR3 is 12 residues. The CDR3 spells CASSPGRETQYF. The CDR3, as DNA: TGTGCCAGCAGCCCTGGCCGAGAGACCCAGTACTTC.

CDR3 nucleotides: TGTGCCAGCTCACCGCGTATTCAATCCTACGAGCAGTACTTC. It is translated as CASSPRIQSYEQYF. The chain couples TRBV18 to TRBJ2-7; D not certain. Deletions cut 3 bases from V and 1 base from J, with 10 bases between. Looked up from germline, CDR1 is KGHSH and CDR2 is LQKENI. The CDR3 is made up of 14 amino acids.

The chain employs TRBV11-2 and TRBJ1-4, with 9 bases aligning to TRBD1. The CDR3 is 15 residues long. CDR1 and CDR2 (germline): SGHAT, FQNNGV. V lost 2 bases, J lost 8 bases, and 6 bases stayed unmatched. The CDR3 protein is CASSLMGTGREKLFF. CDR3 bases: TGTGCCAGCAGCTTAATGGGGACAGGGCGGGAAAAACTGTTTTTT.